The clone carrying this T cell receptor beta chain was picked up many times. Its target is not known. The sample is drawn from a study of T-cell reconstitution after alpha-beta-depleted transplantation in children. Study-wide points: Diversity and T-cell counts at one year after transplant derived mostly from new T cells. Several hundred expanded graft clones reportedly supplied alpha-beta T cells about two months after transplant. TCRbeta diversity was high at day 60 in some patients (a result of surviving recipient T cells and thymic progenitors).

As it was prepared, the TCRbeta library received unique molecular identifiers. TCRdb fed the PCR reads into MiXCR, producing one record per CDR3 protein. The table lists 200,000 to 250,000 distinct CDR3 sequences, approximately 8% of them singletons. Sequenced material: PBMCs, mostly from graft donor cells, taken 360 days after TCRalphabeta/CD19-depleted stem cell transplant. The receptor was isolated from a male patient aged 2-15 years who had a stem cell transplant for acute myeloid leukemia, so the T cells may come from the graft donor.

The CDR3 reads CASSLERAGYEQYF. The DNA of the CDR3 is TGTGCCAGCAGTTTAGAGCGAGCGGGGTACGAGCAGTACTTC. J is TRBJ2-7 and V is TRBV12-3 or TRBV12-4; 7 bases fit TRBD2. V lost 1 base and J lost 4; bases outside the gene matches: 4. This CDR3 is built from 14 residues.